The clone carrying this TCR beta chain is labeled medium-sized. Generated by immunoSEQ multiplex PCR, the TCRdb table keeps only in-frame clones and is missing some. This sample has 70,000 or so clones, with about 82% found just once. This record belongs to a study of OX40 agonist ivuxolimab in advanced cancers. On the study more broadly: The diagnoses of dose-escalation patients were hepatocellular carcinoma, melanoma, renal cell or head and neck cancer.

The germline V and J ends were trimmed by 3 bases and 1 base, with 12 bases remaining between them. Germline V gives CDR1 KGHSH, CDR2 LQKENI. The CDR3 loop spans 15 amino acids. This chain connects TRBV18 to TRBJ1-1; D may be TRBD1 (5 bases). Sample: CD4+ or CD8+ T cells sorted from blood, taken in a trial of the OX40 agonist ivuxolimab. The TCR comes from an adult with an advanced solid tumor such as melanoma, head and neck, liver or kidney cancer. The CDR3 is CASSPSLGRNTEAFF. The CDR3 coding sequence is TGTGCCAGCTCACCGTCCTTGGGGCGGAACACTGAAGCTTTCTTT. The variable domain in full, completed from reference TRBV18 and TRBJ1-1, reads NAGVMQNPRHLVRRRGQEARLRCSPMKGHSHVYWYRQLPEEGLKFMVYLQKENIIDESGMPKERFSAEFPKEGPSILRIQQVVRGDSAAYFCASSPSLGRNTEAFFGQGTRLTVV.